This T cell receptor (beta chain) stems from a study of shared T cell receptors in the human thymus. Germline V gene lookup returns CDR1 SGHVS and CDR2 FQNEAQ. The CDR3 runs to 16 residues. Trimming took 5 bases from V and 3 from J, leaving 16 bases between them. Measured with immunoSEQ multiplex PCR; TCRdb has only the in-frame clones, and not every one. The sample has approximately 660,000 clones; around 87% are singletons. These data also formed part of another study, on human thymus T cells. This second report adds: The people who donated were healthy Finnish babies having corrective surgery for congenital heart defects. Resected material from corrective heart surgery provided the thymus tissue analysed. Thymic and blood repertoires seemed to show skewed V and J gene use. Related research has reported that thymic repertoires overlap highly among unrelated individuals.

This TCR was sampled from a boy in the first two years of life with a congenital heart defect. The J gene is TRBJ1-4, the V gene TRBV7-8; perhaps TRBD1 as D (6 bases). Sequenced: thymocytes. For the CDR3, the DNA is TGTGCCAGCAGCCGTCGGGGGGGCAGGGCTAATGAAAAACTGTTTTTT. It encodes CASSRRGGRANEKLFF.